This record looks at one T cell receptor beta chain sequence and its context. The assay was immunoSEQ multiplex PCR, and TCRdb's table has in-frame clones only and misses some. The repertoire has 40,000 to 60,000 clones, 94% of them found once; the top ten carry around 0.48%. Trimming stripped 1 base from V and 8 bases from J, with 12 bases between. CDR1 is SGHNT and CDR2 is YYREEE in the germline V gene (reference sequence). The CDR3 covers 13 residues. The data were obtained in a study of T cell changes during pregnancy in multiple sclerosis. The TCR sequence derives from a female donor with multiple sclerosis, enrolled in a pregnancy study. The chain combines TRBV5-4 with TRBJ1-1; a weak D match, TRBD1 (6 bases). Sequences were derived from CD4+ T cells from peripheral blood mononuclear cells, sampled in the first trimester of pregnancy. CDR3 coding DNA: TGTGCCAGCAGCTTGCAATCGACAGGAGAAGCTTTCTTT. This translates into CASSLQSTGEAFF.